These 19 T cell receptor beta chains came from one sample sequenced in a study of T cell repertoires in cytomegalovirus infection (dated by TCRdb to about 2019). Sequencing was performed on an Illumina HiSeq 1500. TCRdb reworked the public reads: Q25 trimming with fastp, MiXCR clone assembly, productive beta chains retained. CDR3 protein sequences are deduplicated, and each keeps its most common genes and DNA. Within this sample are over 250,000 distinct CDR3 sequences, with about 20% of them counted one time only. Around 20% of the sample belongs to the ten largest clones. No antigen has been assigned to these receptors. This specimen's treatment or condition label, per the study, means: in vitro stimulation with specific CMV peptide epitopes to enrich CMV-specific T cells. The sample in question was cultured PBMCs, obtained from culture after CMV antigen stimulation. These receptors all come from a human donor in good health (CMV status not recorded). Some clones in this sample may be carry-over from other donors' samples.

This clonotype appeared a few times. The chain recombines TRBV5-1 with TRBJ2-1; D may correspond to TRBD1 or TRBD2 (5 bases each). Deletions cut 0 bases from V and 0 bases from J, with 13 bases between. This CDR3 contains 17 residues. Looked up from germline, CDR1 is SGHRS and CDR2 is YFSETQ. The CDR3: CASSLASGGISYNEQFF. Written as DNA, the CDR3 is TGCGCCAGCAGCTTGGCCTCTGGGGGAATCTCCTACAATGAGCAGTTCTTC.

Ten or more counts support this clonotype. The chain joins TRBV10-3 to TRBJ1-2; 7 bases agree with TRBD1. J was trimmed by 5 bases and V by 5 bases; bases with no gene match: 8. The CDR3 is 14 amino acids. Germline loops: CDR1 ENHRY, CDR2 SYGVKD. The CDR3 reads CAISPQTGSYGYTF. The CDR3 DNA reads TGTGCCATCAGTCCCCAGACAGGGTCTTATGGCTACACCTTC.

The V call is TRBV10-3, the J call TRBJ1-5; D call uncertain. The CDR3 contains 13 residues. V dropped 4 bases and J dropped 7 bases, with 11 bases sitting between them. Germline CDR1 ENHRY, CDR2 SYGVKD. This CDR3 reads CAISGQMGQPQHF. The DNA of the CDR3 is TGTGCCATCAGTGGACAAATGGGACAGCCCCAGCATTTT.

This clonotype occurred a few times. The chain links TRBV28 to TRBJ1-2; perhaps TRBD1 as D (6 bases). V gave up 6 bases and J gave up 4 bases, with 12 bases separating them. The CDR3 extends over 13 amino acids. Germline values: CDR1 MDHEN, CDR2 SYDVKM. The CDR3 nucleotides read TGTGCCAGCAGGGACAGTCGGGGCTATGGCTACACCTTC. It yields the protein CASRDSRGYGYTF.

This clonotype was seen only a few times. This chain joins TRBV28 and TRBJ1-1; TRBD1 matches 9 bases. The germline gives CDR1 MDHEN, CDR2 SYDVKM. The V and J ends lost 0 bases and 3 bases, in that order; junction bases with no gene match: 2. This CDR3 is 15 amino acids long. The DNA for the CDR3 is TGTGCCAGCAGTTTATGGGACAGGGGAGACACTGAAGCTTTCTTT. As protein: CASSLWDRGDTEAFF.

Only one count was recorded for this clonotype. This chain joins TRBV11-2 and TRBJ2-1; 7 bases map to TRBD2. The V segment lost 5 bases and the J segment 8 bases; nucleotides outside the gene matches: 12. The CDR3 consists of 15 residues. Per germline, CDR1 SGHAT and CDR2 FQNNGV. The CDR3 sequence is CASSPSPFAGDEQFF. The DNA of the CDR3 is TGTGCCAGCAGCCCATCCCCTTTTGCGGGGGATGAGCAGTTCTTC.

The sample holds a few counts of this clonotype. J is TRBJ2-7 and V is TRBV11-2, with D possibly matching TRBD2 (7 bases). The CDR3 extends over 15 amino acids. The V gene's germline CDR1 is SGHAT and CDR2 FQNNGV. V dropped 5 bases and J dropped 2 bases, with 16 bases sitting between them. DNA of the CDR3: TGTGCCAGCAGCCGGGGGGCGGGGGCGGCCTACGAGCAGTACGTC. This translates into CASSRGAGAAYEQYV.

This clonotype came up many times. The CDR3 nucleotides are TGTGCCAGCAGCCAAGATGAGGCTAGCGGGCACCAAGAGACCCAGTACTTC. Its translation: CASSQDEASGHQETQYF. This chain uses TRBV4-2 with TRBJ2-5; TRBD2 matches 8 bases. Unmatched junction bases numbered 6, after V lost 0 bases and J lost 0 bases. This CDR3 is built from 17 residues. Germline V gene sequence: CDR1 LGHNA, CDR2 YNFKEQ.

A few counts support this clonotype. This chain links TRBV6-5 with TRBJ1-5; weak D call: TRBD1 (5 bases). Germline values: CDR1 MNHEY, CDR2 SVGAGI. V lost 6 bases, J lost 7 bases, and 19 bases lay in between. This CDR3 contains 15 residues. CDR3 sequence reads: CASRTFSGARQPQHF. Written as DNA, the CDR3 is TGTGCCAGCAGGACGTTCAGCGGGGCGCGACAGCCCCAGCATTTT.

Only a few counts were recorded for this clonotype. The V call is TRBV24-1, the J call TRBJ1-2; tentatively, D is TRBD1 (6 bases). The V end was cut by 2 bases, the J end by 8 bases, with 20 bases between. The CDR3 has 16 residues. Germline V CDR1 and CDR2: KGHDR, SFDVKD. CDR3 sequence: CATSDSGGGRWKGYTF. CDR3 sequence (DNA): TGTGCCACCAGTGATTCCGGGGGGGGGCGCTGGAAGGGCTACACCTTC.

This chain connects TRBV7-9 to TRBJ2-3, with 8 nucleotides matching TRBD2. CDR1 is SEHNR and CDR2 is FQNEAQ in the germline V gene (reference sequence). Germline trimming cut 3 bases from V and 4 bases from J; bases unmatched to any gene: 6. CDR3 length: 15 amino acids. The CDR3 region has the DNA TGTGCCAGCAGCTTTCGTAGCGGGAAGCCAGATACGCAGTATTTT. It translates to CASSFRSGKPDTQYF.

CDR3 amino acids: CASSAAWGRGNQPQHF. The CDR3 coding sequence is TGTGCCAGTTCTGCTGCTTGGGGGCGAGGCAATCAGCCCCAGCATTTT. This chain uses TRBV7-9 with TRBJ1-5; weak D call: TRBD1 (6 bases). Germline V gene lookup returns CDR1 SEHNR and CDR2 FQNEAQ (reference sequence). Between the trimmed V and J ends, which lost 9 bases and 2 bases, there was a span of 20 bases. The CDR3 spans 16 residues.

This chain links TRBV6-2 or TRBV6-3 with TRBJ1-2; TRBD1 matches 8 bases. The CDR3 covers 14 residues. Germline trimming cut 8 bases from V and 2 bases from J; bases unmatched to any gene: 7. Per the germline V gene, CDR1 is MNHEY and CDR2 is SVGEGT. The CDR3, as DNA: TGTGCCAGCGCCGACAGGGGACCCAACTATGGCTACACCTTC. Its translation is CASADRGPNYGYTF.

The CDR3 region has the DNA TGTGCCAGCAGTTACCCTCAAAGGACCGGGGAGCTGTTTTTT. This translates into CASSYPQRTGELFF. This chain connects TRBV6-6 to TRBJ2-2; the D is unclear. Germline V gene sequence: CDR1 MNHNY, CDR2 SVGAGI (reference sequence). V was clipped by 2 bases and J by 5 bases, with 9 bases between them. CDR3 length equals 14 residues.

The chain combines TRBV3-1 with TRBJ2-5; D gene unclear. This CDR3 contains 14 residues. Per germline, CDR1 LGHDT and CDR2 YNNKEL (reference sequence). The V end lost 0 bases, the J end lost 5 bases, and 10 bases lay between the germline ends. The CDR3 spells CASSQETQRETQYF. CDR3 in DNA: TGTGCCAGCAGCCAAGAGACCCAGAGGGAGACCCAGTACTTC.

The CDR3 DNA sequence: TGTGCCAGCAGTTACAGCTCCGGGACAGGGAAGAAAGGCTACACCTTC. Amino acids: CASSYSSGTGKKGYTF. V gene TRBV6-2 or TRBV6-3 combines with J gene TRBJ1-2, with 9 bases lining up with TRBD1. Trimming at V came to 2 bases and at J to 8 bases, leaving 12 bases not matched to a gene. This CDR3 has 16 residues. CDR1 is MNHEY and CDR2 is SVGEGT in the germline V gene.

The chain employs TRBV4-1 and TRBJ1-1; D perhaps matches TRBD1 (6 bases). This CDR3 has 14 amino acids. Trimming stripped 4 bases from V and 1 base from J, with 10 bases between. The germline V gene has CDR1 MGHRA and CDR2 YSYEKL. The CDR3 DNA follows: TGCGCCAGCAGCCCCGGACAGTGGAACACTGAAGCTTTCTTT. Protein product: CASSPGQWNTEAFF.

This clonotype appeared a few times. This chain joins TRBV12-3 or TRBV12-4 and TRBJ1-2; the D is unclear. The CDR3 consists of 13 residues. The V gene lost 1 base and the J gene lost 6 bases, with 9 bases spanning the gap. The CDR3 DNA reads as TGTGCCAGCAGTTTAGTCCCCGATGATGGCTACACCTTC. Translation gives CASSLVPDDGYTF.

This clonotype was seen a few times. The chain is built from TRBV28 and TRBJ2-2; D is unresolved. The length of the CDR3 is 12 residues. Trimming took 4 bases from V and 7 from J, leaving 7 bases between them. Germline assignment: CDR1 MDHEN and CDR2 SYDVKM. CDR3 loop: CASSSNIGELFF. DNA for the CDR3: TGTGCCAGCAGTTCAAATATCGGGGAGCTGTTTTTT.